These 27 T cell receptor beta chains share one sample of origin, sequenced in a study of human T cells and chemical hapten exposure. Time point here: pre-sensitization, week 0. Treatment here: therapeutic diphenylcyclopropenone sensitization with weekly scalp DPC. A single record per CDR3 protein comes from TCRdb applying MiXCR to the RACE reads. The data contain more than 80,000 distinct CDR3 sequences, roughly 12% of them seen just once; the ten biggest clones take up more than 1.5%. This sample comprised whole blood, obtained in connection with sensitization to the hapten diphenylcyclopropenone (DPC). These TCRs come from a woman between 45 and 60 years old with alopecia areata. Some clones in this sample may be carry-over from other donors' samples.

This clonotype was found many times. This chain uses TRBV7-2 with TRBJ1-1; the D is unclear. V was trimmed by 0 bases and J by 0 bases, leaving 5 bases between them. This CDR3 has 14 residues. CDR1 is SGHTA and CDR2 is FQGNSA in the germline V gene. This CDR3 reads CASSLAQLNTEAFF. Here the CDR3 DNA reads TGTGCCAGCAGCTTAGCGCAACTGAACACTGAAGCTTTCTTT.

The V and J genes are TRBV20-1 and TRBJ2-4; 8 positions agree with TRBD2. Trimming removed 6 bases from V and 2 bases from J; junction bases left unmatched: 9. The CDR3 is 15 residues long. Germline V gene lookup returns CDR1 DFQATT and CDR2 SNEGSKA (reference sequence). This CDR3 reads CSAPSGSGSKNIQYF. The DNA of the CDR3 is TGCAGTGCGCCCAGCGGGAGCGGATCCAAAAACATTCAGTACTTC.

This chain links TRBV18 with TRBJ2-7, with D uncertain. Deletions cut 6 bases from V and 3 bases from J, with 9 bases between. The germline V gene encodes CDR1 KGHSH and CDR2 LQKENI. The CDR3 loop spans 12 amino acids. The CDR3 here is CASSRAGYEQYF. The CDR3 bases are TGTGCCAGCTCCCGGGCAGGCTACGAGCAGTACTTC.

This chain connects TRBV6-5 to TRBJ1-1; the D is unclear. Germline-derived CDR1 and CDR2 are MNHEY and SVGAGI. CDR3 size: 14 residues. The V gene lost 6 bases and the J gene lost 6 bases, with 17 bases spanning the gap. The CDR3 DNA reads as TGTGCCAGCAGCCCACAAGCACAAAGCTCTGAAGCTTTCTTT. It translates to CASSPQAQSSEAFF.

There are a few counts of this clonotype. The chain is built from TRBV27 and TRBJ2-2; no definite D call. Germline CDR1 is MNHEY and CDR2 is SMNVEV (reference sequence). This CDR3 comprises 13 residues. The V end lost 3 bases, the J end lost 6 bases, and 8 bases lay between the germline ends. In DNA form, the CDR3 reads TGTGCCAGCAGTTTGGTTCCACCCGGGGAGCTGTTTTTT. Its translation: CASSLVPPGELFF.

The chain recombines TRBV5-1 with TRBJ2-2, with a tentative D call TRBD1 (5 bases). The ends were cut back, 4 bases at V and 3 bases at J, with 10 bases in the middle. The CDR3 has 14 residues. Per germline, CDR1 SGHRS and CDR2 YFSETQ. CDR3 nucleotide sequence: TGCGCCAGCAGCCCGACAGTCTACACCGGGGAGCTGTTTTTT. Its translation: CASSPTVYTGELFF.

The rearrangement joins TRBV28 to TRBJ1-6; D ambiguous. The V and J ends lost 3 bases and 7 bases respectively, with 16 bases between them. CDR1 MDHEN and CDR2 SYDVKM come from the germline V gene. The CDR3 runs to 16 residues. The CDR3 region is CASSLYSSVWNSPLHF. In nucleotides, the CDR3 is TGTGCCAGCAGTTTGTACAGCTCGGTTTGGAATTCACCCCTCCACTTT.

This clonotype was detected many times. The chain combines TRBV10-3 with TRBJ1-5; D unclear. The CDR3 runs 15 residues. V was shortened by 6 bases and J by 0 bases, with 12 bases between the two germline ends. The germline gives CDR1 ENHRY, CDR2 SYGVKD. The CDR3: CAISSDGYSNQPQHF. CDR3 bases: TGTGCCATCAGCTCGGACGGCTATAGCAATCAGCCCCAGCATTTT.

This clonotype has only a few counts. V usage is TRBV29-1 and J usage is TRBJ2-7; tentatively, D is TRBD1 or TRBD2 (5 bases each). V was shortened by 6 bases and J by 0 bases, with 9 bases between the two germline ends. The CDR3 length is 12 residues. Germline-derived CDR1 and CDR2 are SQVTM and ANQGSEA. The CDR3 here is CSVMGRSYEQYF. CDR3 in DNA: TGCAGCGTGATGGGACGCTCCTACGAGCAGTACTTC.

This clonotype was counted between two and nine times. This sequence joins TRBV24-1 and TRBJ1-1, with TRBD1 matching over 11 bases. This CDR3 contains 17 residues. Trimming at V came to 4 bases and at J to 5 bases, leaving 11 bases not matched to a gene. Germline CDR1 KGHDR, CDR2 SFDVKD. The CDR3 coding sequence is TGTGCCACCAGTGACCCAAATTCGGACAGGGGGCGTACTGAAGCTTTCTTT. This codes for CATSDPNSDRGRTEAFF.

V is TRBV29-1 and J is TRBJ2-5, with D uncertain. The germline V and J ends were trimmed by 0 bases and 0 bases, with 8 bases remaining between them. CDR1 is SQVTM and CDR2 is ANQGSEA in the germline V gene. There are 14 residues in the CDR3. In nucleotides, the CDR3 is TGCAGCGTTGAAGATGATGGGTACCAAGAGACCCAGTACTTC. As protein: CSVEDDGYQETQYF.

This clonotype was seen at least ten times. V usage is TRBV7-2 and J usage is TRBJ2-3, with D uncertain. Trimming pared 1 base from V and 1 base from J, leaving 3 bases between. CDR3 length: 13 residues. Germline V CDR1 and CDR2: SGHTA, FQGNSA. The CDR3 loop reads CASSLGGTDTQYF. CDR3 nucleotides: TGTGCCAGCAGCTTAGGGGGCACAGATACGCAGTATTTT. The full variable domain, in which reference TRBV7-2 and TRBJ2-3 provide the parts outside the CDR3, is GAGVSQSPSNKVTEKGKDVELRCDPISGHTALYWYRQSLGQGLEFLIYFQGNSAPDKSGLPSDRFSAERTGGSVSTLTIQRTQQEDSAVYLCASSLGGTDTQYFGPGTRLTVL.

This clonotype was counted only a few times. The genes are TRBV14 and TRBJ1-5; D gene ambiguous. The CDR3 sequence is 12 residues long. CDR1 is SGHDN, CDR2 FVKESK, per germline. V was clipped by 2 bases and J by 4 bases, with 3 bases between them. CDR3 loop: CASSQLNQPQHF. The CDR3, as DNA: TGTGCCAGCAGCCAATTGAATCAGCCCCAGCATTTT.

This clonotype was detected a few times. The rearrangement joins TRBV7-9 to TRBJ2-5; D is ambiguous. Germline-derived CDR1 and CDR2 are SEHNR and FQNEAQ (reference sequence). V lost 0 bases and J lost 2, with 7 bases in between. This CDR3 spans 14 amino acids. Here the CDR3 DNA reads TGTGCCAGCAGCTTAGCGGGCAGTCAAGAGACCCAGTACTTC. Translating gives CASSLAGSQETQYF.

This clonotype showed up just a few times. The genes are TRBV7-2 and TRBJ2-1; D is ambiguous. The CDR3 contains 15 residues. Looked up from germline, CDR1 is SGHTA and CDR2 is FQGNSA. V lost 3 bases to trimming and J lost 0 bases, with 9 bases between them. Here the CDR3 reads CASSFTWASYNEQFF. The CDR3 DNA follows: TGTGCCAGCAGCTTTACCTGGGCCTCCTACAATGAGCAGTTCTTC. Complete variable domain (other parts from reference TRBV7-2 and TRBJ2-1): GAGVSQSPSNKVTEKGKDVELRCDPISGHTALYWYRQSLGQGLEFLIYFQGNSAPDKSGLPSDRFSAERTGGSVSTLTIQRTQQEDSAVYLCASSFTWASYNEQFFGPGTRLTVL.

This clonotype was detected only a few times. The chain joins TRBV29-1 to TRBJ1-2; 11 bases map to TRBD1. The CDR3 is 14 amino acids. Germline CDR1 and CDR2: SQVTM and ANQGSEA. The ends lost 5 bases at V and 8 bases at J; junction bases unmatched: 10. The CDR3 nucleotides read TGCAGCGTTTCTCCCGGACAGGGGGCGGGCGGCTACACCTTC. Amino acids: CSVSPGQGAGGYTF.

This clonotype was counted many times. The chain employs TRBV7-2 and TRBJ2-6, with TRBD1 matching 10 bases. The CDR3 covers 16 residues. Trimming at V came to 1 base and at J to 5 bases, leaving 2 bases not matched to a gene. Germline lookup yields CDR1 SGHTA and CDR2 FQGNSA. The DNA of the CDR3 is TGTGCCAGCAGCTTAGGGGACAGGGGCAGGGCCAACGTCCTGACTTTC. It yields the protein CASSLGDRGRANVLTF.

This clonotype was observed a handful of times. The chain has TRBV28 and TRBJ2-3; either TRBD1 or TRBD2 may supply D (5 bases each). Germline loops: CDR1 MDHEN, CDR2 SYDVKM. CDR3 length: 18 amino acids. Trimming cost V 3 bases and J 0 bases, with 19 bases left between them. CDR3 coding DNA: TGTGCCAGCAGTTTTAGAGAGTCCGGGACGGCTAGCACAGATACGCAGTATTTT. Protein: CASSFRESGTASTDTQYF.

The rearrangement uses TRBV11-3 and TRBJ2-5; 9 bases agree with TRBD2. The ends lost 4 bases at V and 7 bases at J; junction bases unmatched: 10. This CDR3 has 15 residues. Per the germline V gene, CDR1 is SGHNT and CDR2 is YENEEA. CDR3 in amino acids: CASSSGTSRGGTQYF. The CDR3 DNA reads as TGTGCCAGCAGCTCAGGGACTAGCCGGGGTGGGACCCAGTACTTC.

J is TRBJ2-4 and V is TRBV4-2; TRBD2 might be the D (6 bases). V shed 3 bases and J shed 1 base, with 10 bases lying between them. The CDR3 sequence is 15 residues long. From germline, CDR1 is LGHNA and CDR2 YNFKEQ. CDR3 sequence (DNA): TGTGCCAGCAGCCAGGGAGGCGCCGCCAAAAACATTCAGTACTTC. Its translation: CASSQGGAAKNIQYF.

This chain connects TRBV12-3 or TRBV12-4 to TRBJ2-6; D gene uncertain. V was pared by 9 bases and J by 1 base, with 4 bases between. The length of the CDR3 is 12 residues. The CDR3 loop is CASESGANVLTF. In nucleotides, the CDR3 is TGTGCCAGTGAGTCTGGGGCCAACGTCCTGACTTTC.

The CDR3, as DNA: TGTGCCAGTAGTATTTGGAGGGACAGTAGCACCGGGGAGCTGTTTTTT. It codes for CASSIWRDSSTGELFF. The J gene is TRBJ2-2, the V gene TRBV19; a possible D gene is TRBD1 (7 bases). Trimming removed 3 bases from V and 4 bases from J, with 15 bases in between. The CDR3 has 16 amino acids. From germline, CDR1 is LNHDA and CDR2 SQIVND (reference sequence).

This clonotype came up many times. The chain recombines TRBV2 with TRBJ2-1; D gene ambiguous. Trimming took off 3 bases at V and 2 bases at J, with 2 bases between the two ends. Germline CDR1 is SNHLY and CDR2 is FYNNEI. This CDR3 is built from 12 residues. The CDR3 sequence: CASSDPYNEQFF. The CDR3 DNA reads as TGTGCCAGCAGTGACCCCTACAATGAGCAGTTCTTC.

This chain links TRBV7-2 with TRBJ1-5; TRBD1 might be the D (5 bases). V lost 3 bases and J 0 bases, leaving 15 bases between the germline ends. Germline V lookup: CDR1 SGHTA, CDR2 FQGNSA. The length of the CDR3 is 17 residues. CDR3 DNA: TGTGCCAGCAGCTTGGGTAGGGCAGGGACTAGCAATCAGCCCCAGCATTTT. Amino acids: CASSLGRAGTSNQPQHF.

The J gene is TRBJ1-2, the V gene TRBV4-3; TRBD1 might be the D (5 bases). The CDR3 runs to 17 residues. The germline V and J ends were trimmed by 2 bases and 6 bases, with 22 bases remaining between them. Germline V CDR1 and CDR2: LGHNA, YSLEER. The CDR3: CASSQLSGTTSGHGYTF. DNA for the CDR3: TGCGCCAGCAGCCAACTTTCCGGGACGACTTCTGGGCATGGCTACACCTTC.

The chain has TRBV7-9 and TRBJ1-2, with unresolved D. Germline V gene data show CDR1 as SEHNR and CDR2 as FQNEAQ (reference sequence). The CDR3 has 12 residues. The V and J ends lost 1 base and 5 bases respectively, with 5 bases between them. The CDR3 protein is CASSLGEYGYTF. CDR3 nucleotides: TGTGCCAGCAGCTTAGGTGAATATGGCTACACCTTC.

J is TRBJ2-1 and V is TRBV7-6; D may correspond to TRBD1 or TRBD2 (6 bases each). This CDR3 has 14 amino acids. Germline CDR1 and CDR2: SGHVS and FNYEAQ. V dropped 2 bases and J dropped 10 bases, with 15 bases sitting between them. CDR3 nucleotide sequence: TGTGCCAGCAGCTTATCTCGGGGGCGGGGAGAGCAGTTCTTC. Residues: CASSLSRGRGEQFF.